The 31 T cell receptor beta chains below come from one sample, sequenced in a study of response to subunit inactivated influenza vaccine (dated 2018 in TCRdb). Libraries were built with RT-PCR. Sequencing instrument: Illumina HiSeq 2500. Through fastp at Q25 and MiXCR, TCRdb rebuilt clones from the public reads, retaining in-frame beta chains. One record per CDR3 amino acid sequence lists the most common genes and DNA. The sample data list under 950,000 distinct CDR3 sequences, and approximately 22% of these were observed just once. The top ten clonotypes cover about a tenth of the sample. Here the sequenced sample was PBMCs from blood, taken more than 4 days after vaccination. These receptors were taken from a man between 45 and 60 years old who received an inactivated influenza vaccine. Donor details come from another sample of the same person, matched by shared clones.

V and J are TRBV4-2 and TRBJ2-7; 7 bases line up with TRBD1. CDR3 length: 17 residues. After removal of 1 base from V and 2 bases from J, the junction contained 11 bases not matched to a gene. Germline CDR1 is LGHNA and CDR2 is YNFKEQ. The CDR3 sequence is CASSQGTRDSLPYEQYF. The CDR3 nucleotides are TGTGCCAGCAGCCAAGGGACACGGGACAGCCTACCCTACGAGCAGTACTTC.

This clonotype appeared a few times. The V and J genes are TRBV10-2 and TRBJ2-7; the D gene is possibly TRBD1 (5 bases). The germline CDR1 and CDR2 sequences are WSHSY and SAAADI. The V end lost 3 bases, the J end lost 0 bases, and 9 bases lay between the germline ends. The CDR3 runs 14 residues. The CDR3 coding sequence is TGCGCCAGCAGTGATCAGGGAAGCTCCTACGAGCAGTACTTC. This sequence encodes CASSDQGSSYEQYF.

This clonotype has at least ten counts. A much larger clone lies one base from this, so it may be a read error. This chain connects TRBV7-9 to TRBJ2-5, with no clear D. The CDR3 extends over 11 amino acids. V dropped 7 bases and J dropped 0 bases, with 3 bases sitting between them. CDR1 is SEHNR and CDR2 is FQNEAQ in the germline V gene (reference sequence). The CDR3 protein is CASNYQETQYF. In nucleotides, the CDR3 is TGTGCCAGCAACTACCAAGAGACCCAGTACTTC.

V usage is TRBV7-2 and J usage is TRBJ2-7, with 8 positions matching TRBD2. Germline loops: CDR1 SGHTA, CDR2 FQGNSA. The CDR3 length is 15 residues. The trim removed 5 bases at V and 2 bases at J, leaving 8 bases unmatched. In nucleotides, the CDR3 is TGTGCCAGCAGCCCTAGCGGGCACCGAACCTACGAGCAGTACTTC. Translating gives CASSPSGHRTYEQYF.

CDR3 in amino acids: CSARTGSYTDTQYF. As DNA, the CDR3 is TGCAGTGCTAGAACCGGGTCCTACACAGATACGCAGTATTTT. The V gene is TRBV20-1, the J gene TRBJ2-3; no definite D call. CDR1 and CDR2 from the germline V gene are DFQATT and SNEGSKA (reference sequence). V was shortened by 2 bases and J by 2 bases, with 11 bases between the two germline ends. The CDR3 is made up of 14 amino acids.

This chain connects TRBV7-9 to TRBJ2-1; TRBD2 matches at 9 bases. J lost 6 bases, V lost 2 bases, and 5 bases had no gene match. The length of the CDR3 is 15 residues. Per germline, CDR1 SEHNR and CDR2 FQNEAQ (reference sequence). The CDR3, as DNA: TGTGCCAGCAGCTTACTTGGCGGGGGGGTCAATGAGCAGTTCTTC. It codes for CASSLLGGGVNEQFF.

The J gene is TRBJ2-1, the V gene TRBV20-1; maybe TRBD2 (6 bases). Germline values: CDR1 DFQATT, CDR2 SNEGSKA (reference sequence). The CDR3 runs 17 residues. In DNA, the CDR3 is TGCTGCGCTTGGGGCCAGGACCGGGGGAGCTCCTACAATGAGCAGTTCTTC. This sequence encodes CCAWGQDRGSSYNEQFF.

The chain combines TRBV7-8 with TRBJ2-4; 16 bases line up with TRBD2. The CDR3 loop spans 20 amino acids. Trimming at V came to 5 bases and at J to 0 bases, leaving 10 bases not matched to a gene. The germline gives CDR1 SGHVS, CDR2 FQNEAQ. CDR3 in DNA: TGTGCCAGCAGCGGGGGGACTAGCGGGGGGGCTGTACAAGCCAAAAACATTCAGTACTTC. Its translation: CASSGGTSGGAVQAKNIQYF.

The gene calls are TRBV4-1 and TRBJ1-3; no firm D call. Germline CDR1 and CDR2: MGHRA and YSYEKL. V lost 3 bases, J lost 4 bases, and 7 bases lay in between. This CDR3 is 13 amino acids long. CDR3 in amino acids: CASSQQVGNTIYF. CDR3 DNA sequence: TGCGCCAGCAGCCAGCAGGTCGGAAACACCATATATTTT.

This clonotype occurred many times. The chain couples TRBV29-1 to TRBJ2-1; TRBD2 might be the D (6 bases). CDR1 and CDR2 (germline): SQVTM, ANQGSEA. Trimming removed 0 bases at V and 2 bases at J, with 14 bases between. The CDR3 sequence is 16 residues long. The chain's CDR3 is CSVEDPYTGAYNEQFF. The CDR3 DNA reads as TGCAGCGTTGAAGATCCATATACGGGAGCCTACAATGAGCAGTTCTTC.

This clonotype was seen a few times. The chain joins TRBV7-8 to TRBJ2-5; D gene unclear. The CDR3 spans 14 residues. The germline CDR1 and CDR2 sequences are SGHVS and FQNEAQ. With 5 bases removed from V and 0 bases from J, the gap between germline ends came to 10 bases. The CDR3 DNA is TGTGCCAGCAGCCCAGGACCGTACCAAGAGACCCAGTACTTC. Amino acid sequence: CASSPGPYQETQYF.

This clonotype was seen many times. The CDR3 DNA is TGTGCCAGCAGCTTAGTCGGGTTCGAGACCCAGTACTTC. Encoded protein: CASSLVGFETQYF. The rearrangement links TRBV7-2 to TRBJ2-5, with D hard to call. Trimming cost V 1 base and J 5 bases, with 8 bases left between them. Germline CDR1 SGHTA, CDR2 FQGNSA. The CDR3 covers 13 residues.

This clonotype appeared a few times. The rearrangement uses TRBV7-2 and TRBJ2-3; 7 bases are a match to TRBD1. Trimming cost V 3 bases and J 8 bases; bases outside gene matches: 2. CDR1 and CDR2 from the germline V gene are SGHTA and FQGNSA. The CDR3 consists of 12 residues. Written as DNA, the CDR3 is TGTGCCAGCAGCTTCAGGGGGAGTACGCAGTATTTT. Translated, it gives CASSFRGSTQYF.

The table lists this clonotype with a count of one. An end of the junction differs from the germline gene, which may be a read error. V and J are TRBV7-8 and TRBJ1-2, with D unclear. Per the germline V gene, CDR1 is SGHVS and CDR2 is FQNEAQ. The CDR3 is 14 residues long. The chain's CDR3 is CASTLFPRAYGYTF. Written as DNA, the CDR3 is TGTGCCAGCACCTTATTCCCGAGGGCCTATGGCTACACCTTC. The full variable domain, in which reference TRBV7-8 and TRBJ1-2 provide the parts outside the CDR3, is GAGVSQSPRYKVAKRGQDVALRCDPISGHVSLFWYQQALGQGPEFLTYFQNEAQLDKSGLPSDRFFAERPEGSVSTLKIQRTQQEDSAVYLCASTLFPRAYGYTFGSGTRLTVV.

The chain recombines TRBV28 with TRBJ2-2; D is uncertain. CDR3 length equals 14 residues. V lost 5 bases and J lost 1, with 8 bases in between. Germline assignment: CDR1 MDHEN and CDR2 SYDVKM. The CDR3 loop is CASSVPKNTGELFF. In DNA, the CDR3 is TGTGCCAGCAGTGTCCCCAAGAACACCGGGGAGCTGTTTTTT.

The chain combines TRBV25-1 with TRBJ2-2; 8 bases align to TRBD1. Germline V gene lookup returns CDR1 MGHDK and CDR2 SYGVNS. The junction had 6 bases not matched to a gene; V was cut back by 6 bases and J by 0 bases. The CDR3 spans 16 residues. CDR3 DNA: TGTGCCAGCAGGCGGGGACAGGCGTCGAACACCGGGGAGCTGTTTTTT. Protein sequence: CASRRGQASNTGELFF.

The chain has TRBV20-1 and TRBJ1-6; D call uncertain. Between the trimmed V and J ends, which lost 3 bases and 7 bases, there was a span of 13 bases. Germline loops: CDR1 DFQATT, CDR2 SNEGSKA (reference sequence). There are 14 residues in the CDR3. CDR3 sequence (DNA): TGCAGTGCTAGTAATCAAAACCAGAATTCACCCCTCCACTTT. Its translation: CSASNQNQNSPLHF.

V gene TRBV9 combines with J gene TRBJ2-1, with D possibly matching TRBD1 (5 bases). The CDR3 is 13 amino acids. Germline CDR1 SGDLS, CDR2 YYNGEE. V gave up 5 bases and J gave up 3 bases, with 9 bases separating them. The CDR3 reads CASRRGYYNEQFF. The CDR3 DNA follows: TGTGCCAGCAGAAGGGGATACTACAATGAGCAGTTCTTC.

Only a few counts were recorded for this clonotype. The chain recombines TRBV7-9 with TRBJ2-1; 11 nucleotides line up with TRBD2. V was pared by 2 bases and J by 8 bases, with 2 bases of the junction left unmatched. Germline V gene data show CDR1 as SEHNR and CDR2 as FQNEAQ (reference sequence). This CDR3 is 14 amino acids long. CDR3 loop: CASSLLAGGHEQFF. The DNA for the CDR3 is TGTGCCAGCAGCTTACTAGCGGGGGGCCATGAGCAGTTCTTC.

This clonotype was recorded many times. The rearrangement uses TRBV29-1 and TRBJ2-1; 11 bases line up with TRBD2. After removal of 6 bases from V and 5 bases from J, the junction contained 15 bases not matched to a gene. Per germline, CDR1 SQVTM and CDR2 ANQGSEA. This CDR3 contains 17 residues. The CDR3 spells CSVPLGFSGGADNEQFF. The CDR3 nucleotides are TGCAGCGTCCCCCTGGGGTTTAGCGGGGGGGCAGACAATGAGCAGTTCTTC.

The rearrangement joins TRBV7-8 to TRBJ1-5, with a possible D match to TRBD1 (6 bases). The germline V gene encodes CDR1 SGHVS and CDR2 FQNEAQ. V lost 1 base and J lost 2, with 15 bases in between. The length of the CDR3 is 17 residues. CDR3 amino acids: CASSLEGHLRGNQPQHF. The CDR3 DNA is TGTGCCAGCAGCTTAGAGGGACACCTAAGGGGCAATCAGCCCCAGCATTTT.

The genes are TRBV7-9 and TRBJ2-7; tentatively, D is TRBD1 (6 bases). The CDR3 is 15 amino acids. The germline V gene encodes CDR1 SEHNR and CDR2 FQNEAQ (reference sequence). V was clipped by 5 bases and J by 0 bases, with 14 bases between them. The DNA for the CDR3 is TGTGCCAGCAGCGACCCGGGACATAGCTCCTACGAGCAGTACTTC. Its protein product is CASSDPGHSSYEQYF. The variable domain in full, completed from reference TRBV7-9 and TRBJ2-7, reads DTGVSQNPRHKITKRGQNVTFRCDPISEHNRLYWYRQTLGQGPEFLTYFQNEAQLEKSRLLSDRFSAERPKGSFSTLEIQRTEQGDSAMYLCASSDPGHSSYEQYFGPGTRLTVT.

The chain recombines TRBV9 with TRBJ1-2; D not certain. Trimming pared 4 bases from V and 8 bases from J, leaving 12 bases between. Germline assignment: CDR1 SGDLS and CDR2 YYNGEE. The CDR3 runs to 12 residues. As DNA, the CDR3 is TGTGCCAGCAGCAGGGTAGAGGAAGGCTACACCTTC. It is translated as CASSRVEEGYTF. Looking up the rest from reference TRBV9 and TRBJ1-2 gives the full variable domain: DSGVTQTPKHLITATGQRVTLRCSPRSGDLSVYWYQQSLDQGLQFLIQYYNGEERAKGNILERFSAQQFPDLHSELNLSSLELGDSALYFCASSRVEEGYTFGSGTRLTVV.

The rearrangement links TRBV29-1 to TRBJ1-3; TRBD1 might be the D (5 bases). Germline V CDR1 and CDR2: SQVTM, ANQGSEA. This CDR3 is 14 amino acids long. V shed 6 bases and J shed 0 bases, with 12 bases lying between them. The CDR3 reads CSVKQVDSGNTIYF. DNA of the CDR3: TGCAGCGTGAAACAGGTTGACTCTGGAAACACCATATATTTT.

The chain carries TRBV12-3 or TRBV12-4 and TRBJ2-1; 8 bases match TRBD1. The CDR3 is 14 amino acids. V lost 8 bases, J lost 6 bases, and 9 bases stayed unmatched. CDR3 sequence: CASDGRGRFNEQFF. In DNA form, the CDR3 reads TGTGCCAGCGATGGCAGGGGGCGGTTCAATGAGCAGTTCTTC.

This clonotype has just a few counts. The chain has TRBV6-1 and TRBJ1-1, with D possibly matching TRBD1 (5 bases). The length of the CDR3 is 13 residues. The germline CDR1 and CDR2 sequences are MNHNS and SASEGT. Trimming removed 7 bases at V and 6 bases at J, with 15 bases between. CDR3 sequence reads: CASTQPGVPEAFF. The CDR3 DNA is TGTGCCAGCACCCAACCGGGGGTCCCTGAAGCTTTCTTT.

The gene calls are TRBV12-3 or TRBV12-4 and TRBJ2-7; 7 positions agree with TRBD1. This CDR3 region has 14 residues. Trimming took 6 bases from V and 2 from J; bases not matched to a gene: 7. CDR3: CASSHRQGPYEQYF. CDR3 nucleotides: TGTGCCAGCAGCCACCGACAGGGTCCCTACGAGCAGTACTTC.

The genes are TRBV7-9 and TRBJ1-2; D possibly corresponds to TRBD1 (6 bases). Germline CDR1 is SEHNR and CDR2 is FQNEAQ (reference sequence). With 1 base removed from V and 6 bases from J, the gap between germline ends came to 12 bases. The CDR3 spans 14 residues. The CDR3 is CASSLVGTSDGYTF. The CDR3 nucleotides read TGTGCCAGCAGCTTAGTGGGGACATCCGATGGCTACACCTTC.

This chain links TRBV7-9 with TRBJ1-2; possibly TRBD1 for D (6 bases). Deletions cut 5 bases from V and 13 bases from J, with 17 bases between. The CDR3 is 12 residues long. Germline lookup yields CDR1 SEHNR and CDR2 FQNEAQ (reference sequence). The CDR3 nucleotides are TGTGCCAGCAGCAGCTCGTGGGGGGCGGTCACCTTC. It codes for CASSSSWGAVTF.

The chain joins TRBV4-1 to TRBJ1-1; unclear D gene. This CDR3 comprises 14 residues. V lost 4 bases and J 4 bases, leaving 13 bases between the germline ends. Looked up from germline, CDR1 is MGHRA and CDR2 is YSYEKL. DNA of the CDR3: TGCGCCAGCAGCCCACCAAATCGGCGCACTGAAGCTTTCTTT. It yields the protein CASSPPNRRTEAFF.

This clonotype was counted only a few times. The gene calls are TRBV7-2 and TRBJ2-2, with 9 bases lining up with TRBD1. The V gene end was trimmed by 1 base and the J gene end by 5 bases; junction bases not matched to a gene: 5. The CDR3 loop spans 16 amino acids. Looked up from germline, CDR1 is SGHTA and CDR2 is FQGNSA. The CDR3 here is CASSLVGQGRTGELFF. The CDR3 bases are TGTGCCAGCAGCTTAGTCGGACAGGGGAGGACCGGGGAGCTGTTTTTT.